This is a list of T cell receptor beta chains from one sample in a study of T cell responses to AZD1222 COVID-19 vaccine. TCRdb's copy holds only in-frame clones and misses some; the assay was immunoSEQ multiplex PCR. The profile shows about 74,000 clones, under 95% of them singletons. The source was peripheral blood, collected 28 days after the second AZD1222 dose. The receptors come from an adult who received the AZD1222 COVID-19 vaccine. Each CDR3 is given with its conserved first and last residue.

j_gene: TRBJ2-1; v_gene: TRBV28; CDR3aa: CASSQGTSVIHEQFF
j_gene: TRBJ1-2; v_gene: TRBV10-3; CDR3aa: CAISERSRTESGYTF
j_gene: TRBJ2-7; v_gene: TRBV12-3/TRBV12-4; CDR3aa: CASSLIGYEQYF
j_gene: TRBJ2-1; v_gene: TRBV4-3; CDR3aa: CASSQDRLAVYNEQFF
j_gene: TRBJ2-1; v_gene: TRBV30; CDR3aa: CACIAGGSYNEQFF
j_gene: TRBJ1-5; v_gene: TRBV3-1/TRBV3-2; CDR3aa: CASSPAWNNQPQHF
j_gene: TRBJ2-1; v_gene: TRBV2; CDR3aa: CAITSYNEQFF
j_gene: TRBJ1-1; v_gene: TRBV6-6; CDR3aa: CASSYYGEAFF
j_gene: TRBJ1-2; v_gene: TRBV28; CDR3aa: CASSLIGNYGYTF
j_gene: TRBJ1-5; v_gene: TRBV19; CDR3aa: CASSILDSYSNQPQHF
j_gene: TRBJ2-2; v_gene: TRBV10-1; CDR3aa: CASSGQQNTGELFF
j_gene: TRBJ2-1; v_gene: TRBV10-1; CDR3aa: CASSDGTSSYNEQFF
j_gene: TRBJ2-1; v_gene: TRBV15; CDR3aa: CATSRFNNEQFF
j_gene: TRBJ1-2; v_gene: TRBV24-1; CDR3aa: CATSDYVGGYTF
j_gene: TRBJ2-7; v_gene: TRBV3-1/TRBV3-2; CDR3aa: CASSRPTRDKPYEQYF
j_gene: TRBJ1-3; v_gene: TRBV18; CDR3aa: CASSPPLPDNGNTIYF
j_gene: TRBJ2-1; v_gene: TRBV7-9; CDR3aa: CASSLASGRRNEQFF
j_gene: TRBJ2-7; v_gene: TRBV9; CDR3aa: CASSTGTGGYEQYF
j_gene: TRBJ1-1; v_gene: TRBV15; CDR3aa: CATSRGGTGNTEAFF
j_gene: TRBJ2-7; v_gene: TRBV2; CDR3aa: CAASGTNYEQYF
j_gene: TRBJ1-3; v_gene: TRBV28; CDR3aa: CASSFGSGNTIYF
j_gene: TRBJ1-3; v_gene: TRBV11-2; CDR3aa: CASSAGFSGNTIYF
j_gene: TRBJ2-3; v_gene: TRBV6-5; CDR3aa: CASRQGLAPDTQYF
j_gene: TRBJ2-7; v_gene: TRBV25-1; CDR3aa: CASSLRRGYEQYF
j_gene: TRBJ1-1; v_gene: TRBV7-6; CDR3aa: CASSLTQGSEAFF
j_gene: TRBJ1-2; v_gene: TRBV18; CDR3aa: CASSPGGQNVGYTF
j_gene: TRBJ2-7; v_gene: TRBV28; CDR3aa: CASSEGQGLFNEQYF
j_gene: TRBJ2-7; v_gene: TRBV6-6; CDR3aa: CASSYRYEQYF
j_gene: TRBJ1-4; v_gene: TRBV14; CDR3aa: CASSRRTGGSEKLFF
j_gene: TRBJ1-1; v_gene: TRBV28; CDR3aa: CASSGKIWENTEAFF
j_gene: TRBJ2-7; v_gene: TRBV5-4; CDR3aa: CASRPGQGIHEQYF
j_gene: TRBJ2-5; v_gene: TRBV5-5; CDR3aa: CASSLQGQETQYF
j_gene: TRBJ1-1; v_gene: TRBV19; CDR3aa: CASSASGQTTLQAFF
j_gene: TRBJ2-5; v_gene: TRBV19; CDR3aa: CASSNRETQYF
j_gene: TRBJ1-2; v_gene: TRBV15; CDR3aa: CATSPGGNYGYTF
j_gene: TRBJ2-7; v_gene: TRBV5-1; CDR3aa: CASSKGGQGAWEQYF
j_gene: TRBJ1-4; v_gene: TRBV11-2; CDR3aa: CASSLYPGWNEKLFF
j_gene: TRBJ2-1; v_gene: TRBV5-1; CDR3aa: CASSLVVVHNEQFF
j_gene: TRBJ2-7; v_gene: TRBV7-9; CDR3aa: CASSTQPYEQYF